The following is a T cell receptor beta chain sequence with its context. The sample originates from a study of blood T cell repertoires in COVID-19. Study-wide context: Spain, Italy and the United States supplied samples that represented acute and convalescent COVID-19.

Method: immunoSEQ multiplex PCR; TCRdb's copy keeps in-frame clones and lacks some. The sample carries around 160,000 clones, about 84% recorded once. CDR1 and CDR2 from the germline V gene are MDHEN and SYDVKM. Trimming cost V 7 bases and J 3 bases; bases outside gene matches: 4. CDR3 length: 13 amino acids. The material sequenced was peripheral blood. The chain is built from TRBV28 and TRBJ1-2; 8 positions agree with TRBD1. The origin of this receptor is a man between 60 and 75 years old with active or convalescent COVID-19. Written as DNA, the CDR3 is TGTGCCAGCAATTCGGACAGGGACTATGGCTACACCTTC. This encodes CASNSDRDYGYTF.